Here is one T cell receptor (beta chain) with its context. J was trimmed by 7 bases and V by 5 bases; bases with no gene match: 11. This CDR3 is 14 amino acids long. CDR1 is SGHRS and CDR2 is YFSETQ in the germline V gene. This entry comes from a study of T cell changes during pregnancy in multiple sclerosis. TCRdb keeps only in-frame clones here, not all; method: immunoSEQ multiplex PCR. The sample records fewer than 75,000 clones, 91% being singletons. The V gene is TRBV5-1, the J gene TRBJ2-7; 8 positions match TRBD1. The clonotype comes from a female donor with multiple sclerosis, enrolled in a pregnancy study. The sample consisted of peripheral blood, taken in the first trimester of pregnancy. Here the CDR3 DNA reads TGCGCCAGCAGGTCCCGGGACAGGTATGAAGAGCAGTACTTC. It specifies CASRSRDRYEEQYF.